Following are 30 T cell receptor beta chains from one sample sequenced in a study of cytomegalovirus exposure and HLA in healthy donors (dated by TCRdb to about 2017). Libraries were prepared through the immunoSEQ multiplex PCR assay. Here the immuneACCESS table is served through TCRdb, limited to in-frame sequences with V and J called. Missing clones are a known gap in these copies; in checked studies unresolved V genes cover under half, and the rest lacks a known reason. The sample records some 75,000 clones, about 96% of which are singletons. The ten largest account for approximately 1.2% of the sample. Sequencing was done on a sample of PBMCs. These receptors all stem from a young woman in good health and CMV-seronegative.

The CDR3 is CASSLDGKKYRYTF. The CDR3 DNA reads TGTGCCAGCAGCTTAGACGGGAAGAAGTATCGCTACACCTTC. The V gene is TRBV7-2, the J gene TRBJ1-2; D not certain. Germline CDR1 SGHTA, CDR2 FQGNSA. Trimming took off 1 base at V and 9 bases at J, with 15 bases between the two ends. The CDR3 runs 14 residues.

This chain connects TRBV4-1 to TRBJ2-1; D possibly corresponds to TRBD2 (7 bases). Trimming removed 0 bases from V and 7 bases from J, with 22 bases in between. Per the germline V gene, CDR1 is MGHRA and CDR2 is YSYEKL. The CDR3 totals 18 residues. CDR3 nucleotides: TGCGCCAGCAGCCAAGAAACAACTCAAGGGGGGGCGGCGAATGAGCAGTTCTTC. It codes for CASSQETTQGGAANEQFF.

The gene calls are TRBV6-5 and TRBJ1-2, with D perhaps TRBD1 (5 bases). The CDR3 is 13 residues long. Germline lookup yields CDR1 MNHEY and CDR2 SVGAGI. Trimming took off 2 bases at V and 4 bases at J, with 8 bases between the two ends. The chain's CDR3 is CASSYNRIYGYTF. CDR3 nucleotide sequence: TGTGCCAGCAGTTACAACAGGATCTATGGCTACACCTTC.

This clone came up once. The rearrangement links TRBV18 to TRBJ2-7; no clear D gene. This CDR3 has 13 amino acids. Trimming pared 2 bases from V and 6 bases from J, leaving 11 bases between. From germline, CDR1 is KGHSH and CDR2 LQKENI. Written as DNA, the CDR3 is TGTGCCAGCTCACCAGAGTCTTTCGGCGAGCAGTACTTC. This encodes CASSPESFGEQYF.

The chain joins TRBV6-6 to TRBJ2-5; D is perhaps TRBD1 (7 bases). With 5 bases removed from V and 2 bases from J, the gap between germline ends came to 12 bases. This CDR3 comprises 14 residues. Germline V gives CDR1 MNHNY, CDR2 SVGAGI (reference sequence). The CDR3 loop is CASSIRGAQETQYF. Written as DNA, the CDR3 is TGTGCCAGCAGTATCAGGGGGGCACAAGAGACCCAGTACTTC.

V usage is TRBV5-1 and J usage is TRBJ1-1, with D uncertain. This CDR3 has 11 residues. V lost 4 bases and J lost 11, with 12 bases in between. The germline gives CDR1 SGHRS, CDR2 YFSETQ. The CDR3: CASSLNYNAFF. CDR3 nucleotide sequence: TGCGCCAGCAGCCTAAACTACAACGCTTTCTTT. Full variable domain (missing parts from reference TRBV5-1 and TRBJ1-1): KAGVTQTPRYLIKTRGQQVTLSCSPISGHRSVSWYQQTPGQGLQFLFEYFSETQRNKGNFPGRFSGRQFSNSRSEMNVSTLELGDSALYLCASSLNYNAFFGQGTRLTVV.

The chain links TRBV25-1 to TRBJ1-3; no reliable D call. The CDR3 is 17 amino acids. V was cut by 1 base and J by 0 bases, with 13 bases left in between. Germline V gene sequence: CDR1 MGHDK, CDR2 SYGVNS. The CDR3 region has the DNA TGTGCCAGCAGTGAATGGGCAGGCGTTTACTCTGGAAACACCATATATTTT. It translates to CASSEWAGVYSGNTIYF. The full variable domain, rest sourced from reference TRBV25-1 and TRBJ1-3, is EADIYQTPRYLVIGTGKKITLECSQTMGHDKMYWYQQDPGMELHLIHYSYGVNSTEKGDLSSESTVSRIRTEHFPLTLESARPSHTSQYLCASSEWAGVYSGNTIYFGEGSWLTVV.

The J gene is TRBJ1-4, the V gene TRBV28; D perhaps matches TRBD1 (5 bases). Germline V gene data show CDR1 as MDHEN and CDR2 as SYDVKM. CDR3 length: 16 residues. Trimming left V 3 bases short and J 8 bases short, with 19 bases between. The CDR3, as DNA: TGTGCCAGCAGTTTGGTCTCTCAGGGACTTCGGGAAAAACTGTTTTTT. Translated: CASSLVSQGLREKLFF.

This clone was recorded only once. The rearrangement joins TRBV7-2 to TRBJ1-2; D is undetermined. Germline CDR1 and CDR2: SGHTA and FQGNSA. The CDR3 covers 15 residues. V lost 1 base to trimming and J lost 8 bases, with 17 bases between them. CDR3 residues: CASSLVRSALRGYTF. The CDR3 nucleotides read TGTGCCAGCAGCTTAGTCAGGTCGGCGCTACGGGGCTACACCTTC.

V and J are TRBV5-4 and TRBJ2-7, with TRBD2 as a possible D gene (7 bases). The length of the CDR3 is 16 residues. V was pared by 0 bases and J by 7 bases, with 20 bases between. The germline V gene has CDR1 SGHNT and CDR2 YYREEE (reference sequence). CDR3: CASSLAGGAPTGEQYF. The CDR3 nucleotides read TGTGCCAGCAGCTTGGCTGGGGGGGCTCCGACGGGGGAGCAGTACTTC.

This chain uses TRBV7-9 with TRBJ2-4; TRBD2 is a possible D gene (5 bases). The CDR3 is 13 amino acids. V lost 1 base, J lost 8 bases, and 9 bases lay in between. Germline CDR1 is SEHNR and CDR2 is FQNEAQ (reference sequence). The CDR3 is CASSLGLRDIQYF. The CDR3 DNA follows: TGTGCCAGCAGCTTAGGACTAAGGGACATTCAGTACTTC.

The chain recombines TRBV23-1 with TRBJ2-1; 7 nucleotides line up with TRBD1. TRBV23-1 is treated as an ORF (open reading frame) with a function not yet certain. The CDR3 spans 16 residues. The junction had 7 bases not matched to a gene; V was cut back by 0 bases and J by 5 bases. As DNA, the CDR3 is TGCGCCAGCAGTCAATCTGGGACAGACACAAACAATGAGCAGTTCTTC. It yields the protein CASSQSGTDTNNEQFF.

The chain is built from TRBV19 and TRBJ2-2; 9 bases agree with TRBD2. Germline CDR1 LNHDA, CDR2 SQIVND (reference sequence). The CDR3 loop spans 14 amino acids. V shed 7 bases and J 3 bases; nucleotides not matched to a gene: 3. The CDR3 DNA sequence: TGTGCCAGTAACGGCGGGAGGGACACCGGGGAGCTGTTTTTT. It is translated as CASNGGRDTGELFF.

Details on this clone: It is unclear where the CDR3 begins or ends on the DNA, so no DNA is shown, and the CDR3 is as TCRdb lists it. The chain combines TRBV6-1 with TRBJ1-1; the D call of TRBD1 is as the table states it, not checked on the DNA. The germline V gene encodes CDR1 MNHNS and CDR2 SASEGT. The CDR3 totals 15 residues, both ends included. CDR3 residues: CASNFGPGGNTEAFF.

There are many counts of this clone. Other DNA sequences in this specimen translate into the identical CDR3. The chain is built from TRBV6-1 and TRBJ1-1; 8 bases align to TRBD1. Germline loops: CDR1 MNHNS, CDR2 SASEGT. Trimming took 6 bases from V and 1 from J; bases not matched to a gene: 1. The CDR3 consists of 13 residues. Written as DNA, the CDR3 is TGTGCCAGCAGGGACAGGGAGAACACTGAAGCTTTCTTT. Translation gives CASRDRENTEAFF.

The chain has TRBV18 and TRBJ2-1, with 9 bases fitting TRBD2. With V trimmed by 3 bases and J by 6 bases, 3 bases remained unmatched. The CDR3 is 14 amino acids. Germline CDR1 is KGHSH and CDR2 is LQKENI. CDR3 amino acids: CASSPGSGSNEQFF. CDR3 coding DNA: TGTGCCAGCTCACCGGGTAGCGGGAGCAATGAGCAGTTCTTC. The entire variable domain, with the rest obtained from reference TRBV18 and TRBJ2-1, is as follows: NAGVMQNPRHLVRRRGQEARLRCSPMKGHSHVYWYRQLPEEGLKFMVYLQKENIIDESGMPKERFSAEFPKEGPSILRIQQVVRGDSAAYFCASSPGSGSNEQFFGPGTRLTVL.

CDR3 sequence: CASSIGRIYGYTF. CDR3 nucleotides: TGTGCCAGTAGTATTGGCAGGATCTATGGCTACACCTTC. This chain links TRBV19 with TRBJ1-2; no reliable D call. Germline V gives CDR1 LNHDA, CDR2 SQIVND (reference sequence). This CDR3 is 13 amino acids long. V was trimmed by 3 bases and J by 4 bases, leaving 9 bases between them.

V usage is TRBV6-5 and J usage is TRBJ2-7, with 8 bases fitting TRBD2. V gave up 4 bases and J gave up 3 bases; unmatched junction bases: 8. This CDR3 is built from 15 residues. Germline values: CDR1 MNHEY, CDR2 SVGAGI. The CDR3: CASSSGGPPSYEQYF. CDR3 DNA: TGTGCCAGCAGTTCGGGGGGGCCCCCCAGCTACGAGCAGTACTTC.

The V gene is TRBV5-8, the J gene TRBJ2-7, with 7 positions matching TRBD2. The CDR3 spans 16 residues. Germline CDR1 reads SGHTS; CDR2 reads YDEGEE. Trimming took 2 bases from V and 4 from J; bases not matched to a gene: 12. Written as DNA, the CDR3 is TGTGCCAGCAGCTTCGCTGGGGCGGGAGCTTATTACGAGCAGTACTTC. It codes for CASSFAGAGAYYEQYF.

The chain has TRBV5-5 and TRBJ2-7; D is unclear. V gave up 5 bases and J gave up 3 bases, with 9 bases separating them. The CDR3 totals 12 residues. From germline, CDR1 is SGHKS and CDR2 YYEKEE (reference sequence). The CDR3 DNA sequence: TGTGCCAGCAGTCTCGTTGTCTACGAGCAGTACTTC. Protein: CASSLVVYEQYF.

This chain uses TRBV5-1 with TRBJ2-5; a weak D match, TRBD2 (6 bases). Germline V gene lookup returns CDR1 SGHRS and CDR2 YFSETQ. The ends were cut back, 5 bases at V and 5 bases at J, with 7 bases in the middle. The CDR3 spans 11 residues. The CDR3 bases are TGCGCCAGCAGGGCGGGGGAGACCCAGTACTTC. Translated: CASRAGETQYF.

This clone has only one observation. The rearrangement uses TRBV28 and TRBJ2-7; 10 bases line up with TRBD2. The germline CDR1 and CDR2 sequences are MDHEN and SYDVKM. This CDR3 comprises 15 residues. The V and J ends lost 3 bases and 5 bases, in that order; junction bases with no gene match: 7. CDR3 amino acids: CASSFPGLALDEQYF. The CDR3 bases are TGTGCCAGCAGTTTTCCGGGACTAGCGCTCGACGAGCAGTACTTC. Full variable domain (rest looked up from reference TRBV28 and TRBJ2-7): DVKVTQSSRYLVKRTGEKVFLECVQDMDHENMFWYRQDPGLGLRLIYFSYDVKMKEKGDIPEGYSVSREKKERFSLILESASTNQTSMYLCASSFPGLALDEQYFGPGTRLTVT.

The chain combines TRBV6-1 with TRBJ2-2, with 7 nucleotides matching TRBD2. Trimming at V came to 3 bases and at J to 4 bases, leaving 8 bases not matched to a gene. The CDR3 spans 16 residues. Germline loops: CDR1 MNHNS, CDR2 SASEGT. CDR3 loop: CASSDLAASFTGELFF. In DNA, the CDR3 is TGTGCCAGCAGTGATCTAGCGGCTTCCTTCACCGGGGAGCTGTTTTTT.

The genes are TRBV27 and TRBJ2-6; D ambiguous. The CDR3 has 16 residues. CDR1 and CDR2 (germline): MNHEY, SMNVEV (reference sequence). V was clipped by 3 bases and J by 0 bases, with 9 bases between them. CDR3 amino acids: CASSFIPLSGANVLTF. CDR3 nucleotide sequence: TGTGCCAGCAGTTTTATCCCCCTCTCTGGGGCCAACGTCCTGACTTTC.

J is TRBJ1-4 and V is TRBV2; unclear D gene. This CDR3 contains 17 residues. CDR1 is SNHLY and CDR2 is FYNNEI in the germline V gene. V was cut by 0 bases and J by 2 bases, with 13 bases left in between. CDR3 sequence: CASSEANRHLTNEKLFF. The CDR3 DNA follows: TGTGCCAGCAGTGAAGCTAACCGACACTTGACTAATGAAAAACTGTTTTTT.

V gene TRBV6-1 combines with J gene TRBJ2-5, with TRBD2 matching over 9 bases. This CDR3 spans 15 amino acids. Losses at the gene ends were 0 bases for V and 2 bases for J; bases not matched to a gene: 1. Germline-derived CDR1 and CDR2 are MNHNS and SASEGT. The CDR3 DNA reads TGTGCCAGCAGTGAAGCGAGCGGGAGGCAAGAGACCCAGTACTTC. Its translation: CASSEASGRQETQYF.

The chain carries TRBV27 and TRBJ2-7, with unresolved D. V lost 5 bases and J 2 bases, leaving 7 bases between the germline ends. Germline loops: CDR1 MNHEY, CDR2 SMNVEV (reference sequence). This CDR3 has 12 amino acids. The CDR3 loop reads CASSDNTYEQYF. The DNA for the CDR3 is TGTGCCAGCAGTGACAACACCTACGAGCAGTACTTC.

V and J are TRBV15 and TRBJ1-5; weak D call: TRBD1 (6 bases). This CDR3 has 17 amino acids. Trimming removed 5 bases at V and 9 bases at J, with 26 bases between. Per germline, CDR1 LNHNV and CDR2 YYDKDF (reference sequence). The CDR3 DNA is TGTGCCACCAGCCGATCAATCTACCGGGACAAGGCACGGCCCCAGCATTTT. Translated, it gives CATSRSIYRDKARPQHF. Supplemented by reference TRBV15 and TRBJ1-5, the full variable domain reads DAMVIQNPRYQVTQFGKPVTLSCSQTLNHNVMYWYQQKSSQAPKLLFHYYDKDFNNEADTPDNFQSRRPNTSFCFLDIRSPGLGDTAMYLCATSRSIYRDKARPQHFGDGTRLSIL.

Written as DNA, the CDR3 is TGTGCCAGCAGCGTAGAGGGACAGAACACCGGGGAGCTGTTTTTT. Protein sequence: CASSVEGQNTGELFF. V usage is TRBV9 and J usage is TRBJ2-2; tentative D call: TRBD1 (6 bases). The CDR3 sequence is 15 residues long. V lost 0 bases and J lost 1, with 7 bases in between. The germline gives CDR1 SGDLS, CDR2 YYNGEE.

This chain connects TRBV5-4 to TRBJ2-7; TRBD2 aligns across 7 bases. The ends lost 4 bases at V and 2 bases at J; junction bases unmatched: 9. This CDR3 is built from 15 residues. Germline V lookup: CDR1 SGHNT, CDR2 YYREEE (reference sequence). This CDR3 is CASSQTSPRTYEQYF. The CDR3 DNA reads TGTGCCAGCAGCCAGACTAGCCCTAGAACCTACGAGCAGTACTTC.